The T cell receptor beta chain described here comes from a study of blood T cell repertoires in COVID-19 (dated by TCRdb to the early 2020s). General notes on the study: Collaborator samples came from the United States, Italy and Spain and covered acute and convalescent phases of COVID-19. HLA class I and class II types, where available, came from metadata supplied by the sample provider rather than from assay-based typing. The prospective study material was composed of cDNA or gDNA derived from T cells, B-cell-depleted T cells, or PBMCs. Samples came from the ongoing ImmuneRACE study (first 160 participants) plus 1,254 subjects from 6 global collaborators. Subjects who had been exposed to COVID-19, were actively infected with it, or had recovered from it provided the deeply sampled blood TCRbeta repertoires that made up the dataset. A freely available public database, intended as a resource for researchers studying the immune response to SARS-CoV-2, is where the repertoires were released. Sample metadata almost always included a de-identified subject ID, COVID-19 status, age in years and sex.

The CDR3 covers 15 residues, taking in both the cysteine and the phenylalanine. Solely the CDR3 DNA is kept, with 45 bases framed from the first base. CDR1 SNHLY and CDR2 FYNNEI were looked up in the germline V gene. Clipping removes 6 bases from V and 4 bases from J, with 10 as the unmatched junction base count. The immunoSEQ Assay, a bias-controlled multiplex PCR, was used to amplify TCRbeta CDR3 regions from genomic DNA. On the authors' methods: Within the assay, amplification of reference gene primers was used to estimate how many nucleated cells each sample contained. Sequence reads were collapsed and filtered to measure the absolute abundance of every unique TCRbeta CDR3 rearrangement. For each sample, productive Simpson clonality was calculated as the square root of Simpson's diversity index over productive rearrangements. Here the immuneACCESS table is served through TCRdb, limited to in-frame sequences with V and J called. Missing clones are a known gap in these copies; in checked studies unresolved V genes cover under half, and the rest lacks a known reason. V and J calls and clone size come straight from that table; D and trimming were deduced from the DNA. The sample table lists around 450,000 clones, roughly 90% of them with a count of one. The ten largest account for 0.65% to 0.9% of the sample.

Beyond this particular receptor, the publication reports: The amount of clinical and demographic metadata varied by source and participant and was provided uncurated.

Participants in the prospective study were enrolled through a virtual design, were aged about 18 to 90 years, and lived in under 25 United States geographic areas. In the prospective study, participants were assigned to cohorts based on the clinical history participants reported in a screening survey and a study questionnaire. ImmuneRACE Cohort 3 recovered participants were defined by two consecutive negative NP/OP PCR tests, healthcare professional clearance, or symptom resolution. Mobile phlebotomists in the prospective study collected whole blood, serum and a nasopharyngeal or oropharyngeal swab from every participant. Additional blood draws and questionnaires over a roughly two-month period could optionally be provided by prospective study participants. Before DNA extraction, prospective study blood samples were shipped either frozen or at room temperature. Comments on this clone: Its target antigen remains unknown. Base qualities are not at hand, and no much larger clone is one base apart.

This receptor chain uses TRBV2 and TRBJ2-3; a stretch of 7 junction bases matches TRBD1. The sequence derives from a woman between 18 and 30 years old who had recovered from COVID-19. Input material: PBMCs or T cells enriched from blood (not recorded which). In nucleotides, the sequence is TGTGCCAGCAGAGACCGGGACAGAAACTCAGATACGCAGTATTTT. It is translated as CASRDRDRNSDTQYF.